The 8 T cell receptor beta chains presented below share a single source sample, sequenced in a study of Graves' ophthalmopathy and Graves' hyperthyroidism. RNA transcripts served as template for amplifying TCR beta CDR3 sequences. An opening RT-PCR round employed HTBI primers and preceded a second-round multiplex PCR. TCRdb re-called the multiplex PCR reads through MiXCR, storing one row per CDR3 protein. The sample shows approximately 160,000 distinct CDR3 sequences, 39% of them seen only once. Sequencing was done on a sample of peripheral blood. The receptors come from a man under 40 with Graves' ophthalmopathy.

This clonotype has at least ten counts. This chain links TRBV20-1 with TRBJ2-7; D is unresolved. The CDR3 loop spans 14 amino acids. Germline-derived CDR1 and CDR2 are DFQATT and SNEGSKA (reference sequence). Trimming took 0 bases from V and 1 from J, leaving 10 bases between them. CDR3 sequence (DNA): TGCAGTGCTAGAGATCACGGATCATCCTACGAGCAGTACTTC. Its protein is CSARDHGSSYEQYF.

This clonotype was observed at least ten times. The chain employs TRBV29-1 and TRBJ1-2, with TRBD1 as a possible D gene (5 bases). Germline lookup yields CDR1 SQVTM and CDR2 ANQGSEA. The germline V and J ends were trimmed by 5 bases and 4 bases, with 20 bases remaining between them. The CDR3 loop spans 15 amino acids. Here the CDR3 DNA reads TGCAGCGTTCTACCTGGCGGGGGGATCGGCTATGGCTACACCTTC. It yields the protein CSVLPGGGIGYGYTF.

This clonotype was seen ten or more times. Germline and junction disagree at one end, which may indicate a read error. The chain joins TRBV12-3 or TRBV12-4 to TRBJ1-3; D remains unclear. The CDR3 contains 15 residues. CDR3 sequence (DNA): TGTACCAGCAGTCCTACCGGGATCTCTGGAAACACCATATATTTT. It is translated as CTSSPTGISGNTIYF.

J is TRBJ1-2 and V is TRBV7-2; D perhaps matches TRBD1 (5 bases). The germline V and J ends were trimmed by 5 bases and 4 bases, with 14 bases remaining between them. Germline CDR1 reads SGHTA; CDR2 reads FQGNSA. The CDR3 loop spans 14 amino acids. For the CDR3, the DNA is TGTGCCAGCAGCGTGACTCCGGGGGGCTATGGCTACACCTTC. It is translated as CASSVTPGGYGYTF.

This clonotype was observed many times. The chain has TRBV12-3 or TRBV12-4 and TRBJ1-1; D ambiguous. V lost 2 bases to trimming and J lost 3 bases, with 7 bases between them. This CDR3 region has 13 residues. The CDR3 is CASSLFSDTEAFF. CDR3 in DNA: TGTGCCAGCAGTTTATTTTCGGACACTGAAGCTTTCTTT.

This clonotype was counted at least ten times. CDR3 nucleotides: TGCAGTGCTAGTGGACGGCGGCCAAACTCCTACGAGCAGTACTTC. It specifies CSASGRRPNSYEQYF. V gene TRBV20-1 combines with J gene TRBJ2-7; D is uncertain. Germline CDR1 DFQATT, CDR2 SNEGSKA (reference sequence). V lost 3 bases to trimming and J lost 0 bases, with 15 bases between them. This CDR3 has 15 amino acids.

The chain is built from TRBV6-2 or TRBV6-3 and TRBJ1-5, with 9 bases matching TRBD1. Trimming cost V 7 bases and J 5 bases; bases outside gene matches: 6. The CDR3 loop spans 14 amino acids. Germline V CDR1 and CDR2: MNHEY, SVGEGT. The CDR3 spells CASTFTGGDQPQHF. For the CDR3, the DNA is TGTGCCAGCACTTTTACAGGGGGCGATCAGCCCCAGCATTTT.

This clonotype was counted at least ten times. The chain employs TRBV28 and TRBJ2-5, with TRBD1 matching over 10 bases. The germline V gene has CDR1 MDHEN and CDR2 SYDVKM. There are 15 residues in the CDR3. Trimming cost V 5 bases and J 5 bases; bases outside gene matches: 8. The CDR3 DNA sequence: TGTGCCAGCAGTCCGGGACAGGGGCCGGAGGAGACCCAGTACTTC. Protein sequence: CASSPGQGPEETQYF.